The present T cell receptor (beta chain) was sequenced within a study of post-analysis software for immune sequencing data. Broader study findings: With TRBV5-6, TRBV5-1 and TRBV20-1 included, 4 to 6 TRBV segments were more frequent in patients than in controls.

Germline V gene sequence: CDR1 SEHNR, CDR2 FQNEAQ (reference sequence). The CDR3 runs to 14 residues. Note on this clonotype: Its antigen is as yet unknown. The junction departs from the called germline gene at one end, perhaps through a read error.

Unique molecular identifiers were present in the TCR beta cDNA libraries. Input of roughly 0.85 to 11 million T cells yielded 550,000 or so cDNA molecules. TCRdb passed the PCR reads through MiXCR, listing each CDR3 protein once. The sample records roughly 730,000 distinct CDR3 sequences, about 32% being singletons. The chain links TRBV7-9 to TRBJ1-2; no clear D. This TCR came from a girl aged 10 to 17 with multiple sclerosis. Sequences were obtained from blood. This CDR3 is CASSLDVGYNGHTF. The CDR3 nucleotides are TGTGCCAGCAGCTTAGATGTGGGGTATAATGGCCACACCTTC.